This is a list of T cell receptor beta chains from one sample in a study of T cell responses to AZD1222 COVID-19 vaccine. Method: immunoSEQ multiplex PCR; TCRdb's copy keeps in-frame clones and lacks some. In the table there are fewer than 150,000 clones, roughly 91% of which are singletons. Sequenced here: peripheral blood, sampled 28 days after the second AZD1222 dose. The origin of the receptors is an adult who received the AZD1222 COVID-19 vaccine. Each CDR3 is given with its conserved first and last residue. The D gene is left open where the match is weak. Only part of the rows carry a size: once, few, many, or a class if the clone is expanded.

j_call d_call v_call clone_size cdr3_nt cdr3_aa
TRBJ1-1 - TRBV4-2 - TGTGCCAGCAGCATTGAAGTCGGGACACACACTGAAGCTTTCTTT CASSIEVGTHTEAFF
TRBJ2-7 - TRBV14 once TGTGCCAGCAGCCTCGGGACTGGCGAGCAGTACTTC CASSLGTGEQYF
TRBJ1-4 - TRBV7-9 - TGTGCCAGCAGCCCGTCAGGCACCTATGAAAAACTGTTTTTT CASSPSGTYEKLFF
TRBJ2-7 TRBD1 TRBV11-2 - TGTGCCAGCAGCCCATGGGGGACAGGGGCCTCCTACGAGCAGTACTTC CASSPWGTGASYEQYF
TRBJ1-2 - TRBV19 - TGTGCCAGTAGTTCTCCTCAGGGACCTGGCTACACCTTC CASSSPQGPGYTF
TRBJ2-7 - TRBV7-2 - TGTGCCAGCAGCCTGTCGCCGGGACAAAGCTACGAGCAGTACTTC CASSLSPGQSYEQYF
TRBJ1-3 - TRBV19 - TGTGCCAGTAGCCCGGACAGCTCTGGAAACACCATATATTTT CASSPDSSGNTIYF
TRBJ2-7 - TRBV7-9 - TGTGCCAGCAGCTTAGGGCAGGACTACGAGCAGTACTTC CASSLGQDYEQYF
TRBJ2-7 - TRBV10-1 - TGCGCCAGCAGTGACGACAGACGCTACGAGCAGTACTTC CASSDDRRYEQYF
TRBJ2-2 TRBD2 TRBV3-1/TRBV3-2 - TGTGCCAGCAGCGACCCCCTTCTAGCGGGACTGAACACCGGGGAGCTGTTTTTT CASSDPLLAGLNTGELFF
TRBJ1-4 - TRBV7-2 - TGTGCCAGCAGCTTAAGTGAAAAACTGTTTTTT CASSLSEKLFF
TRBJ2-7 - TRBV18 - TGTGCCAGCTCACCTCCCGGATCCTACGAGCAGTACTTC CASSPPGSYEQYF
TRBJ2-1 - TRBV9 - TGTGCCAGCAGCGTAGGGACGGTCGTCTCCTACAATGAGCAGTTCTTC CASSVGTVVSYNEQFF
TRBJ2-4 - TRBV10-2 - TGCGCCAGCGTTTCCCCGGCGGACATTCAGTACTTC CASVSPADIQYF
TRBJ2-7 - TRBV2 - TGTGCCGTACAGGGCCGGCGCTCCTACGAGCAGTACTTC CAVQGRRSYEQYF
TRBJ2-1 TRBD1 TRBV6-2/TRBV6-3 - TGTGCCAGCAGTCATCTACCGGGACAGGCTCTCTCCTACAATGAGCAGTTCTTC CASSHLPGQALSYNEQFF
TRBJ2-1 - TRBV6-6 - TGTGCCAGCGATCGCGGGCCCTCCTACAATGAGCAGTTCTTC CASDRGPSYNEQFF
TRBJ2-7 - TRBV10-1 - TGCGCCAGCAGTTTCGGGACTGGCGGGTTAGGGCTCGAGCAGTACTTC CASSFGTGGLGLEQYF
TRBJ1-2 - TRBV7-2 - TGTGCCAGCAGCCGAAGACAGGACGGGTACACCTTC CASSRRQDGYTF
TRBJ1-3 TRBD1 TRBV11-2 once TGTGCCAGCAGCTTAATTCACAGGGGCTCTGGAAACACCATATATTTT CASSLIHRGSGNTIYF
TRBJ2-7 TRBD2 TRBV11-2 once TGTGCCAGCAGCATATCCGGGACTAGCTCGAGGGAGCAGTACTTC CASSISGTSSREQYF
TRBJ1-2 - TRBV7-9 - TGTGCCAGCAGCTTAGGCAGCAGATATGGCTACACCTTC CASSLGSRYGYTF
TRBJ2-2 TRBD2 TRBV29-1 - TGCAGCGTAGGCCGACTAAGGGGAGGGACCGGGGAGCTGTTTTTT CSVGRLRGGTGELFF
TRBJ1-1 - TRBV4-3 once TGCGCCAGCAGCCAGTTCCGGGAGAGCACTGAAGCTTTCTTT CASSQFRESTEAFF
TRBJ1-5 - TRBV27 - TGTGCCAGCAGTTTTCAGGGAGGGAATCAGCCCCAGCATTTT CASSFQGGNQPQHF
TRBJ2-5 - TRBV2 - TGTGCCAGCAGTGAAATCTGGGGTGAGACCCAGTACTTC CASSEIWGETQYF
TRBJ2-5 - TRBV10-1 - TGCGCCAGCACTTTCTACCAAGAGACCCAGTACTTC CASTFYQETQYF
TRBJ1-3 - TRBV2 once TGTGCCAGCATTCCAGGAACAGGGTCTGGAAACACCATATATTTT CASIPGTGSGNTIYF
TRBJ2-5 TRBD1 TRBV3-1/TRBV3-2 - TGTGCCAGCAGCCAAGCGCGAGACAGGGGAGAGACCCAGTACTTC CASSQARDRGETQYF
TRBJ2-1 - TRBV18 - TGTGCCAGCACCTCCGACCCGGGGAATGAGCAGTTCTTC CASTSDPGNEQFF
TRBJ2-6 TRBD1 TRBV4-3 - TGCGCCAGCAGCCCGACGGGACAGGGGCGTGGGGCCAACGTCCTGACTTTC CASSPTGQGRGANVLTF
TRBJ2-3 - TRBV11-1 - TGTGCCAGCCGGGGACGGCCTGTTAGCACAGATACGCAGTATTTT CASRGRPVSTDTQYF
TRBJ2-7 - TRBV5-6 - TGTGCCAGCAGCTTCAGACAGGCCTGGGCCTACGAGCAGTACTTC CASSFRQAWAYEQYF
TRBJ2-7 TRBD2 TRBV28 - TGTGCCAGCAGGGCTAGCGGACGACCTTACGAGCAGTACTTC CASRASGRPYEQYF
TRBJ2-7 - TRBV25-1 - TGTGCCAGCAGTGACCCACCATATTACGAGCAGTACTTC CASSDPPYYEQYF
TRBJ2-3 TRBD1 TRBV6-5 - TGTGCCAGCAGTTTCGACAGGGGAGGCACAGATACGCAGTATTTT CASSFDRGGTDTQYF
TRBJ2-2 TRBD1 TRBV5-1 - TGCGCCAGCAGCAATCGGACAGGGGGCACCGGGGAGCTGTTTTTT CASSNRTGGTGELFF
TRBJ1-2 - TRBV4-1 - TGCGCCAGCAGCCCCCCAAATCAAGGCCGCCATGGCTACACCTTC CASSPPNQGRHGYTF
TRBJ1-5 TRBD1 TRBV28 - TGTGCCAGCAGTTCCGGGACAGGGAGTAGCAATCAGCCCCAGCATTTT CASSSGTGSSNQPQHF
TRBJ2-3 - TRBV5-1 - TGCGCCAGCAGCTTGGTCCCCGGGATGATCACAGATACGCAGTATTTT CASSLVPGMITDTQYF
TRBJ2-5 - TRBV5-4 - TGTGCCAGCAGCTTGGTGGACGGCCAAGAGACCCAGTACTTC CASSLVDGQETQYF
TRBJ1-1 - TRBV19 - TGTGCCAGTAGTAATGGGGGGCAGACAGGAAACACTGAAGCTTTCTTT CASSNGGQTGNTEAFF
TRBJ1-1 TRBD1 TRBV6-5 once TGTGCCAGCAGTACGACAGGGGGCTACACTGAAGCTTTCTTT CASSTTGGYTEAFF
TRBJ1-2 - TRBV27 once TGTGCCAGCAGTGATACCAAGGGACTCAATAGGTTAAACTATGGCTACACCTTC CASSDTKGLNRLNYGYTF
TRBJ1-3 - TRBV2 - TGTGCCAGCAGTGTAGAGGGGGTGAGCTCTGGAAACACCATATATTTT CASSVEGVSSGNTIYF
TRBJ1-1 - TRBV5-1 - TGCGCCAGCAGAATACCTCAGGGGAACACTGAAGCTTTCTTT CASRIPQGNTEAFF
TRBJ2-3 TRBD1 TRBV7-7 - TGTGCCAGCAGCTTAGGGACAGGGTCGGCAGATACGCAGTATTTT CASSLGTGSADTQYF
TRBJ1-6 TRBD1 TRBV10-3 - TGTGCCATCACCTCCGGGACAGGGGACTCACCCCTCCACTTT CAITSGTGDSPLHF
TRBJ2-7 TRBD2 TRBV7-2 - TGTGCCAGCAGTCCAGCGGGACTAGGGTCAGAGGAGCAGTACTTC CASSPAGLGSEEQYF
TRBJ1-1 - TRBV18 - TGTGCCAGCTCCCGCGGGGGGTCCACTGAAGCTTTCTTT CASSRGGSTEAFF
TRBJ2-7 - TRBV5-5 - TGTGCCAGCCGGAGAACAGGTATCGGGCTCTCCTACGAGCAGTACTTC CASRRTGIGLSYEQYF
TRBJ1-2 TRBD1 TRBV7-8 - TGTGCCAGCAGCTTAAGAGGGGGACAGGGGGTAAAGGGCTATGGCTACACCTTC CASSLRGGQGVKGYGYTF
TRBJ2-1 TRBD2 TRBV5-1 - TGCGCCAGCAGCACCGGGACTAGCGGGGGGCCGTCCTACAATGAGCAGTTCTTC CASSTGTSGGPSYNEQFF
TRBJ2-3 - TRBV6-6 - TGTGCCAGCAGTTACTCGGGGACAGATACGCAGTATTTT CASSYSGTDTQYF
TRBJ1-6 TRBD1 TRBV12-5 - TGTGCTAGTGGCGTCGACAGGGTAATACAGAATTCACCCCTCCACTTT CASGVDRVIQNSPLHF